A single sample is the source of the 6 T cell receptor beta chains below, sequenced in a study of cytomegalovirus exposure and HLA in healthy donors. The repertoire was sequenced with immunoSEQ multiplex PCR; TCRdb's copy has only in-frame clones and lacks some. The sample lists 100,000 to 150,000 clones; around 90% were seen once. Sequencing was done on a sample of PBMCs. Source of these receptors: a woman younger than 35 in good health and CMV-seronegative.

This chain links TRBV7-8 with TRBJ2-5; 7 bases are a match to TRBD1. V trimming: 5 bases; J trimming: 5 bases; junction bases outside the gene matches: 11. From germline, CDR1 is SGHVS and CDR2 FQNEAQ. The length of the CDR3 is 15 residues. The CDR3 is CASSLIDRVRETQYF. In DNA form, the CDR3 reads TGTGCCAGCAGCCTGATCGACAGGGTGCGGGAGACCCAGTACTTC.

The chain carries TRBV7-9 and TRBJ1-2; D might be TRBD1 (6 bases). This CDR3 spans 14 amino acids. The V gene's germline CDR1 is SEHNR and CDR2 FQNEAQ (reference sequence). V lost 5 bases to trimming and J lost 4 bases, with 14 bases between them. The CDR3 DNA reads as TGTGCCAGCAGCGTAGAACAGGGTTTCTATGGCTACACCTTC. This sequence encodes CASSVEQGFYGYTF. Filled out from reference TRBV7-9 and TRBJ1-2, the complete variable domain reads DTGVSQNPRHKITKRGQNVTFRCDPISEHNRLYWYRQTLGQGPEFLTYFQNEAQLEKSRLLSDRFSAERPKGSFSTLEIQRTEQGDSAMYLCASSVEQGFYGYTFGSGTRLTVV.

The chain employs TRBV14 and TRBJ2-7; no clear D gene. The CDR3 covers 14 residues. Germline V gene data show CDR1 as SGHDN and CDR2 as FVKESK. V was trimmed by 3 bases and J by 0 bases, leaving 9 bases between them. The CDR3 DNA follows: TGTGCCAGCAGCCAGCGGCGGTTCTCCTACGAGCAGTACTTC. Amino acids: CASSQRRFSYEQYF.

The chain uses TRBV15 and TRBJ2-7, with 9 bases fitting TRBD1. CDR3 length equals 15 residues. The V gene's germline CDR1 is LNHNV and CDR2 YYDKDF (reference sequence). V lost 0 bases to trimming and J lost 7 bases; unmatched junction nucleotides: 7. CDR3 region: CATSREGTGMREQYF. For the CDR3, the DNA is TGTGCCACCAGCAGAGAAGGGACAGGGATGAGAGAGCAGTACTTC.

The rearrangement links TRBV2 to TRBJ2-2; the D gene is possibly TRBD1 (5 bases). The germline V gene encodes CDR1 SNHLY and CDR2 FYNNEI. V lost 10 bases, J lost 0 bases, and 15 bases lay in between. The CDR3 runs to 15 residues. For the CDR3, the DNA is TGTGCCACCGCTTTAAGGGGATCGAACACCGGGGAGCTGTTTTTT. Amino acids: CATALRGSNTGELFF.

The V call is TRBV5-4, the J call TRBJ2-3, with D maybe TRBD1 (6 bases). Germline V lookup: CDR1 SGHNT, CDR2 YYREEE (reference sequence). V gave up 4 bases and J gave up 0 bases, with 18 bases separating them. The length of the CDR3 is 17 residues. This CDR3 reads CASSPRTAGASTDTQYF. For the CDR3, the DNA is TGTGCCAGCAGCCCAAGGACAGCCGGCGCTAGCACAGATACGCAGTATTTT. The full variable domain, its missing parts supplied by reference TRBV5-4 and TRBJ2-3, is ETGVTQSPTHLIKTRGQQVTLRCSSQSGHNTVSWYQQALGQGPQFIFQYYREEENGRGNFPPRFSGLQFPNYSSELNVNALELDDSALYLCASSPRTAGASTDTQYFGPGTRLTVL.